The source of this T cell receptor (beta chain) is a study of T cell repertoires in cytomegalovirus infection. Background on the study: Evidence of both CMV infection and a matching HLA type came from public TCR beta signatures.

Per the germline V gene, CDR1 is SGHDN and CDR2 is FVKESK. The CDR3 is 14 amino acids. V lost 4 bases and J lost 6; bases outside the gene matches: 7. TCRdb called the reads again in MiXCR, with one record for every CDR3 protein. Among 250,000 or so distinct CDR3 sequences listed, over 8% were seen once. V and J are TRBV14 and TRBJ1-2; 8 nucleotides align to TRBD1. The source of this sequence is a human donor in good health (CMV status not recorded). Some clones in this sample may be carry-over from other donors' samples. Sequenced sample: PBMCs. In DNA form, the CDR3 reads TGTGCCAGCAGCCCACAACGGACAGGGAATGGCTACACCTTC. This gives the protein CASSPQRTGNGYTF.